These 12 T cell receptor beta chains share one sample of origin, sequenced in a study of blood T cell repertoires in COVID-19. Profiled with immunoSEQ multiplex PCR; TCRdb holds only in-frame clones, not every one. In the table there are some 120,000 clones, around 86% of which are singletons. The sequenced sample consisted of PBMCs or T cells enriched from blood (not recorded which). The receptors come from a man aged 25-45 years who had recovered from COVID-19.

This chain joins TRBV10-1 and TRBJ2-2, with 8 bases identical to TRBD1. CDR1 is WNHNN, CDR2 SYGVQD, per germline (reference sequence). This CDR3 region has 15 residues. V lost 5 bases to trimming and J lost 7 bases; unmatched junction nucleotides: 9. CDR3: CASSLRTGQGGELFF. The CDR3 DNA is TGCGCCAGCAGTCTTAGGACAGGGCAAGGCGGGGAGCTGTTTTTT.

The chain recombines TRBV27 with TRBJ2-4; possible D gene TRBD2, 7 bases. CDR1 is MNHEY, CDR2 SMNVEV, per germline (reference sequence). This CDR3 is 14 amino acids long. V lost 2 bases, J lost 5 bases, and 10 bases lay in between. CDR3 nucleotides: TGTGCCAGCAGTTTACGGGGGGCACAAAACATTCAGTACTTC. Its protein is CASSLRGAQNIQYF.

V gene TRBV27 combines with J gene TRBJ2-1; D possibly corresponds to TRBD2 (5 bases). The CDR3 loop spans 13 amino acids. Germline assignment: CDR1 MNHEY and CDR2 SMNVEV (reference sequence). With 3 bases removed from V and 5 bases from J, the gap between germline ends came to 8 bases. CDR3 DNA: TGTGCCAGCAGTTTCGGGATCAACAATGAGCAGTTCTTC. It is translated as CASSFGINNEQFF.

This chain joins TRBV25-1 and TRBJ2-1, with D uncertain. Trimming cost V 3 bases and J 7 bases, with 10 bases left between them. The germline CDR1 and CDR2 sequences are MGHDK and SYGVNS. This CDR3 has 13 amino acids. The CDR3 here is CASSEVAANEQFF. The CDR3, as DNA: TGTGCCAGCAGTGAGGTGGCGGCAAATGAGCAGTTCTTC.

The V call is TRBV6-5, the J call TRBJ1-1, with TRBD1 matching 8 bases. The V segment lost 5 bases and the J segment 1 base; nucleotides outside the gene matches: 3. In germline, CDR1 is MNHEY, CDR2 SVGAGI. The CDR3 spans 14 residues. The CDR3 sequence is CASSIGQGNTEAFF. The CDR3 DNA reads TGTGCCAGCAGTATAGGACAGGGGAACACTGAAGCTTTCTTT.

The rearrangement uses TRBV4-1 and TRBJ2-1; D is unresolved. The CDR3 length is 13 residues. The V gene lost 1 base and the J gene lost 4 bases, with 5 bases spanning the gap. The germline CDR1 and CDR2 sequences are MGHRA and YSYEKL. CDR3 protein: CASSQVQYNEQFF. Here the CDR3 DNA reads TGCGCCAGCAGCCAAGTTCAGTACAATGAGCAGTTCTTC.

This clone appeared a single time. The genes are TRBV9 and TRBJ1-2; the match to TRBD1 covers 9 bases. Per the germline V gene, CDR1 is SGDLS and CDR2 is YYNGEE. V was pared by 1 base and J by 6 bases, with 7 bases of the junction left unmatched. The length of the CDR3 is 15 residues. CDR3 coding DNA: TGTGCCAGCAGCGTAACAGGGGGCGCGGATCATGGCTACACCTTC. This sequence encodes CASSVTGGADHGYTF.

V gene TRBV6-5 combines with J gene TRBJ1-1, with no clear D. The CDR3 runs to 11 residues. V lost 7 bases to trimming and J lost 1 base, with 4 bases between them. In germline, CDR1 is MNHEY, CDR2 SVGAGI. DNA for the CDR3: TGTGCCAGCACGTGGAACACTGAAGCTTTCTTT. Translation: CASTWNTEAFF.

This chain links TRBV9 with TRBJ1-6; D uncertain. The CDR3 is made up of 17 amino acids. Deletions cut 0 bases from V and 1 base from J, with 11 bases between. Per the germline V gene, CDR1 is SGDLS and CDR2 is YYNGEE. CDR3 nucleotide sequence: TGTGCCAGCAGCGTAGATTGGACGGGGTCCTATAATTCACCCCTCCACTTT. Protein: CASSVDWTGSYNSPLHF.

CDR3: CASSLASGGLSYEQYF. CDR3 DNA sequence: TGTGCCAGCAGCTTGGCTAGCGGAGGACTTAGTTACGAGCAGTACTTC. J is TRBJ2-7 and V is TRBV5-6; 7 bases line up with TRBD2. The CDR3 extends over 16 amino acids. The V gene's germline CDR1 is SGHDT and CDR2 YYEEEE. The J segment lost 4 bases and the V segment lost 0 bases, leaving 10 bases of the junction unmatched.

V usage is TRBV5-1 and J usage is TRBJ2-2; D possibly corresponds to TRBD2 (7 bases). The CDR3 sequence is 18 residues long. Germline V gene data show CDR1 as SGHRS and CDR2 as YFSETQ. The V and J ends lost 4 bases and 0 bases respectively, with 19 bases between them. The CDR3 DNA is TGCGCCAGCAGCCCTCTTGTAGGGGGGGACGCGAACACCGGGGAGCTGTTTTTT. Translation: CASSPLVGGDANTGELFF. The variable domain in full, completed from reference TRBV5-1 and TRBJ2-2, reads KAGVTQTPRYLIKTRGQQVTLSCSPISGHRSVSWYQQTPGQGLQFLFEYFSETQRNKGNFPGRFSGRQFSNSRSEMNVSTLELGDSALYLCASSPLVGGDANTGELFFGEGSRLTVL.

The chain is built from TRBV28 and TRBJ2-7; 8 bases line up with TRBD2. The CDR3 covers 12 residues. Germline V CDR1 and CDR2: MDHEN, SYDVKM. V was clipped by 8 bases and J by 5 bases; unmatched bases: 5. CDR3 in DNA: TGTGCCAGCTTAGCGGGATTGGACGAGCAGTACTTC. Translating it yields CASLAGLDEQYF.